This TCR beta chain originates from a study of T-cell memory formation after mild COVID-19. Study as a whole: The study found TCR clusters largely donor specific.

TCRdb reprocessed the 5' RACE reads with MiXCR, giving one entry per CDR3 protein. The profile shows 450,000 to 700,000 distinct CDR3 sequences, about 20% of them singletons. Study-wide findings and caveats: Memory cells collected pre-infection included some clones that later responded, suggesting cross-reactive memory joined. There was a balanced CD4/CD8 profile in clones contracting day 15 to 85, and later expanders leaned CD4+. Clones which contracted sat mainly in CM and EM if CD4+, and in EMRA if CD8+.

This clonotype occurred a few times. What it recognizes is unknown. The sequencing sample was made of PBMCs or a T cell subset sorted from them (not recorded which). This TCR was recovered from an adult woman who had mild COVID-19 (a few samples of this study predate the infection). Cell type and time point are not known.

CDR3 sequence reads: CASSLRLAGADTQYF. CDR3 DNA: TGTGCCAGTAGCCTTCGACTAGCGGGAGCCGATACGCAGTATTTT. V is TRBV19 and J is TRBJ2-3; 12 bases align to TRBD2. J was trimmed by 6 bases and V by 6 bases; bases with no gene match: 7. The CDR3 totals 15 residues. Looked up from germline, CDR1 is LNHDA and CDR2 is SQIVND (reference sequence).